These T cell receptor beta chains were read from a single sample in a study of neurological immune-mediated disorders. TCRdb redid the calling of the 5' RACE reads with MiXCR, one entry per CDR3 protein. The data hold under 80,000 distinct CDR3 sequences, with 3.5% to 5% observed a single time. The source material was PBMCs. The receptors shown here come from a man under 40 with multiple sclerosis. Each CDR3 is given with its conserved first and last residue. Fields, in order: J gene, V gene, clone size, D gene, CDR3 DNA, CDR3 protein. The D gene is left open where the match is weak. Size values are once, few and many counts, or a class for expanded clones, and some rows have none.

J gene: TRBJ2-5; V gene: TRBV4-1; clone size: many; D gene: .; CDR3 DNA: TGCGCCAGCAGCCAAGGTTTTACGGAAGAGACCCAGTACTTC; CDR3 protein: CASSQGFTEETQYF
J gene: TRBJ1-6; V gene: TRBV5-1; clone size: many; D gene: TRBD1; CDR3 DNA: TGCGCCAGCAGCTCCTGGACAGGGGGCGCGAATAATTCACCCCTCCACTTT; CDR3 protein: CASSSWTGGANNSPLHF
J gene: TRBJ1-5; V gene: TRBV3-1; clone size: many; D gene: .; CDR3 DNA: TGTGCCAGCAGCCAAGTTAGCGACAATCAGCCCCAGAATTTT; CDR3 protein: CASSQVSDNQPQNF
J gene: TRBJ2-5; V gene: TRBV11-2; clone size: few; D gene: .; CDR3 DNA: TGTGCCAGCAGCCGCCGGGGTCCGGAGACCCAGTACTTC; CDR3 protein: CASSRRGPETQYF
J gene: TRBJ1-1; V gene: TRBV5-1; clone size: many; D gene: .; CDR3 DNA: TGCGCCAGCAGCTTGAATCCGGGAAAGTACACTGAAGCTTTCTTT; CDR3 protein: CASSLNPGKYTEAFF
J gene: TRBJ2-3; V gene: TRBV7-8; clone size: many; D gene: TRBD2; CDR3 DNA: TGTGCCAGCAGCTTAGTTCGGGGGGGGCCAGATACGCAGTATTTT; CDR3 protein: CASSLVRGGPDTQYF
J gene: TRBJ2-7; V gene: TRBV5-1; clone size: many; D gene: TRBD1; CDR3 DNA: TGCGCCAGCAGCGTGACAGGGGAGGTGAGCGAGCAGTACTTC; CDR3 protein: CASSVTGEVSEQYF
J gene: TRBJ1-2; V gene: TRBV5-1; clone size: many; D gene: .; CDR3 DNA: TGCGCCAGCAGCGGGAATCAAGGGGGAAACTATGGCTACACCTTC; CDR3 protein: CASSGNQGGNYGYTF
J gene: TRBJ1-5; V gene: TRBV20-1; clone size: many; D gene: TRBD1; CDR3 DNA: TGCAGTGCTGTAACCCCGACAGGGATCAATCAGCCCCAGCATTTT; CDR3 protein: CSAVTPTGINQPQHF
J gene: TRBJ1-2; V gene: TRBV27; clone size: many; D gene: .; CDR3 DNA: TGTGCCAGCAGTCTTGTACCTCCTCTCAATGGCTACACCTTC; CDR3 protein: CASSLVPPLNGYTF
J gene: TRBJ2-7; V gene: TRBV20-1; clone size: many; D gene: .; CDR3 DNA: TGCAGTGCTAGCCCACGTGTATCCTACGAGCAGTACTTC; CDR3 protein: CSASPRVSYEQYF
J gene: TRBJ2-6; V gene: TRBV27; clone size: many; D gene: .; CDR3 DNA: TGTGCCAGCAGTTTTCAGAACTCTGGGGCCAACGTCCTGACTTTC; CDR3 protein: CASSFQNSGANVLTF
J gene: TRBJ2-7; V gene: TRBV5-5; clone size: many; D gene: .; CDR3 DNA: TGTGCCAGCAGCTTGGCGGGGCGTGAGCAGTACTTC; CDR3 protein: CASSLAGREQYF
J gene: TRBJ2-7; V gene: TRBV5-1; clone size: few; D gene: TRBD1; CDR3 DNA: TGCGCCAGCAGCCCCCACTTCGGGACAGGGTACTACGAGCAGTACTTC; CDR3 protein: CASSPHFGTGYYEQYF
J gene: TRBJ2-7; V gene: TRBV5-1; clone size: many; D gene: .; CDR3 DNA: TGCGCCAGCAGCTTGGAGACAGGAGCGGCCATAAACTACGAGCAGTACTTC; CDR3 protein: CASSLETGAAINYEQYF
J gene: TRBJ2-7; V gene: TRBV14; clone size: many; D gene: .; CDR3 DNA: TGTGCCAGCAGCCAAAGAGCCCAAGGCCGAGGGTCCTACGAGCAGTACTTC; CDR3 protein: CASSQRAQGRGSYEQYF
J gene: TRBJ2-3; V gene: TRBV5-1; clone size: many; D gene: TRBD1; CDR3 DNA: TGCGCCAGCAGCTGGGACAGGGGCACAGATACGCAGTATTTT; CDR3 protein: CASSWDRGTDTQYF
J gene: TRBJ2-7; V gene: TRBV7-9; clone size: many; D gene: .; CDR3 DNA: TGTGCCAGCAGCCCGAGGGGCCCCTCCTACGAGCAGTACTTC; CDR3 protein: CASSPRGPSYEQYF
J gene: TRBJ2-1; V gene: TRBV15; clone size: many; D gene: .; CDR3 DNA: TGTGCCACCAGCAGAGTGTTTGGGGATGAGCAGTTCTTC; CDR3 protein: CATSRVFGDEQFF
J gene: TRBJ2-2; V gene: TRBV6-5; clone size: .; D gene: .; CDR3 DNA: TGTGCCAGCAGTTATCGGGACGGGGAGCTGTTTTTT; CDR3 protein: CASSYRDGELFF
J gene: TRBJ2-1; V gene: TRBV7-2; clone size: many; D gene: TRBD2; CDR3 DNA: TGTGCCAGCAGCTTATGGCCCGGGGGGGACATGTCCTACAATGAGCAGTTCTTC; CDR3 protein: CASSLWPGGDMSYNEQFF
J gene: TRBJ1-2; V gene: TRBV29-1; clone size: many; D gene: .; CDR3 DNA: TGCAGCGTTGAAGATGAAGAGTTCTATGGCTACACCTTC; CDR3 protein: CSVEDEEFYGYTF
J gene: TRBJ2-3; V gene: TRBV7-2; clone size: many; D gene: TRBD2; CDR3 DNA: TGTGCCAGCAGCTTAGGGGGAGGGGCAGATACGCAGTATTTT; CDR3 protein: CASSLGGGADTQYF
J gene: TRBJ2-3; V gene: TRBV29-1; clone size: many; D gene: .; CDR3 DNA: TGCAGCGTTGGTTGGGTCGCCCTTAGCACAGATACGCAGTATTTT; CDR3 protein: CSVGWVALSTDTQYF
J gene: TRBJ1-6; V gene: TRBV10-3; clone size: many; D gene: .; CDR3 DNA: TGTGCCATCAGTGAGTTGGCCCTAACACTCCACTTT; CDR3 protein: CAISELALTLHF
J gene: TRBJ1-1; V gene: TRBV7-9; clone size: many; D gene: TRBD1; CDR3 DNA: TGTGCCAGCAGCTTAGCGTCGGGACAGACTGAAGCTTTCTTT; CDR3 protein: CASSLASGQTEAFF
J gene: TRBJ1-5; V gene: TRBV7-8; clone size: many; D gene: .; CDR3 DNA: TGTGCCAGCAGCTCGAGACGCTATAGCAATCAGCCCCAGCATTTT; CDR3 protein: CASSSRRYSNQPQHF
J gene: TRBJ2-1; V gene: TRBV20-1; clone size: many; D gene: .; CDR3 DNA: TGCAGTGCTAGTAAGCCTCTCATTTACAATGAGCAGTTCTTC; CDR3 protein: CSASKPLIYNEQFF
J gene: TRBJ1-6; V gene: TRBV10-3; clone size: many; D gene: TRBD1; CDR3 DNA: TGTGCCATCTCGACGGACAGGGATTCACCCCTCCACTTT; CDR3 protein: CAISTDRDSPLHF
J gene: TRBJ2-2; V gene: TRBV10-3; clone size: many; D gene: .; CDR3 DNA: TGTGCCATCAGTGAAGGCGGGGAGCTGTTTTTT; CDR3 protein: CAISEGGELFF
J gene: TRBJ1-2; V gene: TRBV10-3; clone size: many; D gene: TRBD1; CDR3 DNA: TGTGCCATCAGTGAGCCGGGACAGGGGGATGGCTACACCTTC; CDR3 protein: CAISEPGQGDGYTF
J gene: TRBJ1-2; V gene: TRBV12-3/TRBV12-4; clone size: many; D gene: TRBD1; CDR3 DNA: TGTGCCAGCAGTTTAAGACAGGGTCGGGGAAAAGGCTACACCTTC; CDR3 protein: CASSLRQGRGKGYTF
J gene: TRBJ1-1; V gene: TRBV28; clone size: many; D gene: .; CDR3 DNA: TGTGCCAGCAGTTCGGCCGGGGCCCAAGCGGAGAACACTGAAGCTTTCTTT; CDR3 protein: CASSSAGAQAENTEAFF
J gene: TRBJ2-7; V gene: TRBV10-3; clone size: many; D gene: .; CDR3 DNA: TGTGCCATCGGAAGTTTCCAGGACTCCTACGAGCAGTACTTC; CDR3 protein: CAIGSFQDSYEQYF
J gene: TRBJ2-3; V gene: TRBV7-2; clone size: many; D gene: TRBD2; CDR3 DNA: TGTGCCAGCAGCTCCAAGGTAGCGGGTGCTACAGATACGCAGTATTTT; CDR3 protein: CASSSKVAGATDTQYF